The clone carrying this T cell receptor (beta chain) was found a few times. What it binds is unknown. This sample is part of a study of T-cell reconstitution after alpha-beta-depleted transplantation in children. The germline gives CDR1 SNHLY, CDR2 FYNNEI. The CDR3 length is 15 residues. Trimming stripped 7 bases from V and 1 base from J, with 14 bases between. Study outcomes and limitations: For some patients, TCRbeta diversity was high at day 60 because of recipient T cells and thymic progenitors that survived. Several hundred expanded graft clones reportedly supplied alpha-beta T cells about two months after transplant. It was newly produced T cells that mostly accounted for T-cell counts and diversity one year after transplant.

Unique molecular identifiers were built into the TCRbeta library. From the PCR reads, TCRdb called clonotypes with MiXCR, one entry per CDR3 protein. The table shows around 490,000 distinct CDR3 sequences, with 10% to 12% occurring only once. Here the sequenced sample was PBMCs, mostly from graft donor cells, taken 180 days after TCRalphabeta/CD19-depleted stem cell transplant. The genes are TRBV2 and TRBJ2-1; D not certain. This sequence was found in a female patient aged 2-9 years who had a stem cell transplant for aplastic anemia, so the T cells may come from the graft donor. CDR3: CASNLDDGSYNEQFF. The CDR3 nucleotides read TGTGCCAGCAATTTAGACGACGGGTCCTACAATGAGCAGTTCTTC.